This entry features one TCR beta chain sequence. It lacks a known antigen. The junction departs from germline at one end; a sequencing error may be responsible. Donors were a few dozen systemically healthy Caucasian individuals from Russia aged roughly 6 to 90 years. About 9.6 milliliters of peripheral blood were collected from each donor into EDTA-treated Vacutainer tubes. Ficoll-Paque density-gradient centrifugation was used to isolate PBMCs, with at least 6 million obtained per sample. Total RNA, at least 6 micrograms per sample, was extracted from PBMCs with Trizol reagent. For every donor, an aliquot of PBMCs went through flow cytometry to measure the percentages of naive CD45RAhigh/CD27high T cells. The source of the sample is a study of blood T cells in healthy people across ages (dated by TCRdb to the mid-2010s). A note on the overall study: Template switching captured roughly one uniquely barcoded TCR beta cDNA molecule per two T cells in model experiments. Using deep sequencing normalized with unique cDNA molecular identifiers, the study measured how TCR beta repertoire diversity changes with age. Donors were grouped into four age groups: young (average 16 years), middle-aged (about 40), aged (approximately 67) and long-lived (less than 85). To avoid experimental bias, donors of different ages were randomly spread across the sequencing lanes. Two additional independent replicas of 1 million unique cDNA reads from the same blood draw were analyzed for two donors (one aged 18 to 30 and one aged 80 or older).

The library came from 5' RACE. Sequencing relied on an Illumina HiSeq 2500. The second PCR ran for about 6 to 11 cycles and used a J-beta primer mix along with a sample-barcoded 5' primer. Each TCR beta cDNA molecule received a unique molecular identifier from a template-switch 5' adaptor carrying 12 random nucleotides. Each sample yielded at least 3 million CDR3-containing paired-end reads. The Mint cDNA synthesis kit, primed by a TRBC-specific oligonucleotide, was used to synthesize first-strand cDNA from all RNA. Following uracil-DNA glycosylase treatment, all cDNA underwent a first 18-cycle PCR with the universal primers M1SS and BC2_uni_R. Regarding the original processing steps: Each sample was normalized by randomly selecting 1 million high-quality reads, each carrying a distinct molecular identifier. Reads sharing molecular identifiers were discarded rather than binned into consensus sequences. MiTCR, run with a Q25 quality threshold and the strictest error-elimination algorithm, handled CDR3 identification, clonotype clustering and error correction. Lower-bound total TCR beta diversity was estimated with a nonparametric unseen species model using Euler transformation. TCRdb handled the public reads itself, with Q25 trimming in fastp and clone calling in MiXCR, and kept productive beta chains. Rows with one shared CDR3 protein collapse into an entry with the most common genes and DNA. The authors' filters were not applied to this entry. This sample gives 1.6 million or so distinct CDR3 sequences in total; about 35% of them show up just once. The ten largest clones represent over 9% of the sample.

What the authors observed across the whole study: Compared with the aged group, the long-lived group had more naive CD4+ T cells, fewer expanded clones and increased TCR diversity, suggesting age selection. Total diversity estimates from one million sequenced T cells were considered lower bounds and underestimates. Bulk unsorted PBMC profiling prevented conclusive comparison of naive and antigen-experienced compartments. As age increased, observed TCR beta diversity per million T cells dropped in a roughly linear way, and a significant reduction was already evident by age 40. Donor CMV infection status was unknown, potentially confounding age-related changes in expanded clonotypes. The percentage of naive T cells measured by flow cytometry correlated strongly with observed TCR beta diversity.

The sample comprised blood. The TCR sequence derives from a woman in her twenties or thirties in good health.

The CDR3 protein is CASSLVPTRTYERYF. Here is the DNA: TGTGCCAGCAGTCTAGTGCCGACTCGCACCTACGAGCGGTACTTC. Recombination joined TRBV7-2 with TRBJ2-7, with no confident D gene call. CDR1 and CDR2, per the germline V gene, are SGHTA and FQGNSA. There are 15 amino acids in the CDR3, from cysteine to phenylalanine inclusive. Only the CDR3 DNA is retained, 45 bases long and in frame from the first base.